The clone carrying this TCR beta chain was seen at least ten times. The antigen is unknown. The investigators amplified TCR beta CDR3 regions from RNA transcripts. When the TCR CDR3 underwent first-round RT-PCR, the HTBI primer set was used. A single record per CDR3 protein comes from TCRdb applying MiXCR to the multiplex PCR reads. The repertoire holds 200,000 to 250,000 distinct CDR3 sequences, with roughly 15% as singletons. With duration under 3 months, ophthalmopathy was active: Clinical Activity Score at least 3, NOSPECS at least 4. It was 10 ml of fresh peripheral blood that supplied the PBMCs. The entry originates in a study of T cells in Graves' hyperthyroidism and ophthalmopathy. Overall study: Blood was drawn when the patient was first diagnosed and still untreated.

The CDR3 is 15 amino acids. J lost 5 bases, V lost 8 bases, and 16 bases had no gene match. Germline V gene data show CDR1 as SQVTM and CDR2 as ANQGSEA. Study-wide results and caveats: In the blood, most expanded thyroid clonotypes above 0.001 appeared as well.

What was sequenced was blood. The chain uses TRBV29-1 and TRBJ2-5; 8 bases align to TRBD2. The origin of this receptor is a woman aged 18 to 35 with Graves' ophthalmopathy. CDR3 region: CSISFRTSSEETQYF. In DNA, the CDR3 is TGCAGCATTTCATTTCGGACTAGCTCCGAGGAGACCCAGTACTTC.